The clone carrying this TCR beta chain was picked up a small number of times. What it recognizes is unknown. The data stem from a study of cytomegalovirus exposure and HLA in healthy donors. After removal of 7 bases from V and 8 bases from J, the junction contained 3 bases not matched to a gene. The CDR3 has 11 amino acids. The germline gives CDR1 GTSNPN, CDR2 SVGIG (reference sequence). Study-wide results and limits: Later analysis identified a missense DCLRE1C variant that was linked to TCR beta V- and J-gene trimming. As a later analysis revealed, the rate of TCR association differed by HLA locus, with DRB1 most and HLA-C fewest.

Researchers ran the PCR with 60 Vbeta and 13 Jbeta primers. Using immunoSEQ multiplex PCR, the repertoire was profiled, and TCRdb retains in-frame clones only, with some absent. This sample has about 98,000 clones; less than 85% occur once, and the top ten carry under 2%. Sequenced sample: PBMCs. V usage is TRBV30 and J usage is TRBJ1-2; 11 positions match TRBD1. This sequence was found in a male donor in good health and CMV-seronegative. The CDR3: CALGTGGGYTF. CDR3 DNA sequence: TGTGCCTTAGGGACAGGGGGAGGCTACACCTTC.